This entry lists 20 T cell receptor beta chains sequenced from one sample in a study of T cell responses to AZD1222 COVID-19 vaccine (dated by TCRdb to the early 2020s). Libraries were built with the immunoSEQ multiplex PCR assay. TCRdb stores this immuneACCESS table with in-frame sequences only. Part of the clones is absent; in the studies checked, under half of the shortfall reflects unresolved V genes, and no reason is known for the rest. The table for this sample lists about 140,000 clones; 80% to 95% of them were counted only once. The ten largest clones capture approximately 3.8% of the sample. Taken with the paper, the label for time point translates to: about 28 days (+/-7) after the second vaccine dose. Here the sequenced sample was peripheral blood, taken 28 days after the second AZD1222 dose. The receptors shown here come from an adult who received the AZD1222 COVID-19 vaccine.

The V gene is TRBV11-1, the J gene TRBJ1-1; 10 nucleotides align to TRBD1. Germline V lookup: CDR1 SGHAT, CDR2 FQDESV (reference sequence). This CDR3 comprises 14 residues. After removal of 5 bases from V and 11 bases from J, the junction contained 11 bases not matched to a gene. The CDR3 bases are TGTGCCAGCAGCCCAATCCGGGACAGGGGTATCGCTTTCTTT. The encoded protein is CASSPIRDRGIAFF. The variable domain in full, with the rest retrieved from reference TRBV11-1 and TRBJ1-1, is EAEVAQSPRYKITEKSQAVAFWCDPISGHATLYWYRQILGQGPELLVQFQDESVVDDSQLPKDRFSAERLKGVDSTLKIQPAELGDSAMYLCASSPIRDRGIAFFGQGTRLTVV.

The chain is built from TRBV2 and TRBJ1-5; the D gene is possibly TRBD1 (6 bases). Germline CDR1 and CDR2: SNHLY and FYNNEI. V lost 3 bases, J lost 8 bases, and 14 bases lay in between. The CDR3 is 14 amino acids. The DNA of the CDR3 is TGTGCCAGCAGTGACGGGGCAGGGGTTAAGCCCCAGCATTTT. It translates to CASSDGAGVKPQHF. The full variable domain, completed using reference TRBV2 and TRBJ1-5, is EPEVTQTPSHQVTQMGQEVILRCVPISNHLYFYWYRQILGQKVEFLVSFYNNEISEKSEIFDDQFSVERPDGSNFTLKIRSTKLEDSAMYFCASSDGAGVKPQHFGDGTRLSIL.

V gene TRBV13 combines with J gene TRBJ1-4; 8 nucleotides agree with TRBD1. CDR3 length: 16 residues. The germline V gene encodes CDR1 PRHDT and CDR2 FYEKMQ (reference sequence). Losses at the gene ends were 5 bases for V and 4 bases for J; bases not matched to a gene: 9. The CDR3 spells CASSPRTGKVNEKLFF. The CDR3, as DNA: TGTGCCAGCAGCCCCAGGACAGGGAAAGTTAATGAAAAACTGTTTTTT.

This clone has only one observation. CDR3 DNA: TGTGCCAGCAGCTTAGCGGGGCAATACAATGAGCAGTTCTTC. This translates into CASSLAGQYNEQFF. J is TRBJ2-1 and V is TRBV7-3; tentatively, D is TRBD2 (6 bases). V dropped 2 bases and J dropped 4 bases, with 9 bases sitting between them. Germline assignment: CDR1 SGHTA and CDR2 FQGTGA. This CDR3 contains 14 residues.

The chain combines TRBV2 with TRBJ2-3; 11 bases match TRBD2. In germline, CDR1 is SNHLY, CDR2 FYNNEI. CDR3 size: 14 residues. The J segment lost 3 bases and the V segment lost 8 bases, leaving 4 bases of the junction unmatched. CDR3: CASERLAGTDTQYF. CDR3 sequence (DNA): TGTGCCAGCGAGAGACTAGCGGGGACAGATACGCAGTATTTT. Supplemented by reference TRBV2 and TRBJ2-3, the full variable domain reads EPEVTQTPSHQVTQMGQEVILRCVPISNHLYFYWYRQILGQKVEFLVSFYNNEISEKSEIFDDQFSVERPDGSNFTLKIRSTKLEDSAMYFCASERLAGTDTQYFGPGTRLTVL.

This CDR3 is CATSDVNAEKLFF. The DNA for the CDR3 is TGTGCCACCAGTGATGTGAACGCTGAAAAACTGTTTTTT. The V call is TRBV24-1, the J call TRBJ1-4; the D is unclear. Trimming cost V 3 bases and J 7 bases, with 8 bases left between them. The CDR3 covers 13 residues. The V gene's germline CDR1 is KGHDR and CDR2 SFDVKD.

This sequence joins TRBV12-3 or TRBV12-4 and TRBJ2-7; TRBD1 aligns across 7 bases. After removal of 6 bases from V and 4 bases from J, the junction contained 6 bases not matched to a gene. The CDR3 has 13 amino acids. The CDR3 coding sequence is TGTGCCAGCAGGCGACAGGGTGGTTACGAGCAGTACTTC. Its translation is CASRRQGGYEQYF.

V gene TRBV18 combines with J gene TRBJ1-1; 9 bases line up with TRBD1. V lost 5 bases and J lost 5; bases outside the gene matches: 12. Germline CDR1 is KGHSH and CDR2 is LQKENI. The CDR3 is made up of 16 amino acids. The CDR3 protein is CASSTYPGQGRTEAFF. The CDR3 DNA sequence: TGTGCCAGCTCAACGTACCCGGGACAGGGAAGGACTGAAGCTTTCTTT.

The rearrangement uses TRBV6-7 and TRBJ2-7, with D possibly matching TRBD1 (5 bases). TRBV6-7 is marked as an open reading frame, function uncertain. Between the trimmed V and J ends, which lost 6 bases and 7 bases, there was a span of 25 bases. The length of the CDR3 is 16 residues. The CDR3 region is CASRISQDIRQGEQYF. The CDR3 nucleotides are TGTGCCAGCAGGATCTCTCAGGACATCCGACAAGGGGAGCAGTACTTC.

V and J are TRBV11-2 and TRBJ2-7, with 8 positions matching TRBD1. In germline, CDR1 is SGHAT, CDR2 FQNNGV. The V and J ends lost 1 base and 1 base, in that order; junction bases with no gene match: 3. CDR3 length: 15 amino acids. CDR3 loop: CASSLGTGTSYEQYF. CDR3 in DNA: TGTGCCAGCAGCTTAGGGACAGGGACATCCTACGAGCAGTACTTC.

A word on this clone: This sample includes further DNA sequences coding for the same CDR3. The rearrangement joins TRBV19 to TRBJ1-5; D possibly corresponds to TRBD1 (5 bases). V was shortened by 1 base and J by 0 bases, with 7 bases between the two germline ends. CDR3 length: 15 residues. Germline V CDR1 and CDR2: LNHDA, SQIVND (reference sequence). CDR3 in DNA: TGTGCCAGTAGTATAGGGGGGTATAGCAATCAGCCCCAGCATTTT. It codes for CASSIGGYSNQPQHF.

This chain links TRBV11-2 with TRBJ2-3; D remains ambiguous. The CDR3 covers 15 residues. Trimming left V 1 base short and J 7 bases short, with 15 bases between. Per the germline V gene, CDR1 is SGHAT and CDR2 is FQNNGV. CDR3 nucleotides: TGTGCCAGCAGCTTAGGCCCGGGCCAACCTTATACGCAGTATTTT. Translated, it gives CASSLGPGQPYTQYF. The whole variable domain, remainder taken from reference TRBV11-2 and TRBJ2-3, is EAGVAQSPRYKIIEKRQSVAFWCNPISGHATLYWYQQILGQGPKLLIQFQNNGVVDDSQLPKDRFSAERLKGVDSTLKIQPAKLEDSAVYLCASSLGPGQPYTQYFGPGTRLTVL.

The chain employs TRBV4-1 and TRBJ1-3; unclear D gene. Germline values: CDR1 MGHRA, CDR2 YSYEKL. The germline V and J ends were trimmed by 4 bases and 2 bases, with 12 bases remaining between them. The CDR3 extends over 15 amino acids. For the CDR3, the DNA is TGCGCCAGCAGCCGAACTGGAGCTCCTGGAAACACCATATATTTT. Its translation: CASSRTGAPGNTIYF.

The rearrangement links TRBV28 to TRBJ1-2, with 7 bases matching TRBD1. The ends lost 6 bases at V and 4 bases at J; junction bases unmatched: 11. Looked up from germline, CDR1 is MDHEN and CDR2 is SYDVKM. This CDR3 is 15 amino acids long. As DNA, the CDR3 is TGTGCCAGCAGGACCCCGACAGGGAGCATCTATGGCTACACCTTC. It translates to CASRTPTGSIYGYTF.

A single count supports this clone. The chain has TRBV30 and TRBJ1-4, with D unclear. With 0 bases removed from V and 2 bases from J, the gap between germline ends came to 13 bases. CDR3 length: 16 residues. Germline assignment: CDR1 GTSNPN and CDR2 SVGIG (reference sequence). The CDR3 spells CAWSVGRAGTNEKLFF. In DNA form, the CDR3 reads TGTGCCTGGAGTGTGGGTCGTGCCGGTACTAATGAAAAACTGTTTTTT.

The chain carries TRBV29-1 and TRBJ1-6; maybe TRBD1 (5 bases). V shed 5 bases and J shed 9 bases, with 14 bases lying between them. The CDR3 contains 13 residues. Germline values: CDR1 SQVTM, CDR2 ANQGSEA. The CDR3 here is CSVQQGIGSPLHF. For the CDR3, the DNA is TGCAGCGTTCAGCAGGGAATAGGTTCACCCCTCCACTTT.

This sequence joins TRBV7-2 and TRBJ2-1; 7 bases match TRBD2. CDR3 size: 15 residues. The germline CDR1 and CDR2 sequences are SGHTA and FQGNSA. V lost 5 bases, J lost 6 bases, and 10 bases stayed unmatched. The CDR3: CASSARLAGGNEQFF. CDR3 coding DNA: TGTGCCAGCAGCGCGCGACTAGCCGGGGGCAATGAGCAGTTCTTC.

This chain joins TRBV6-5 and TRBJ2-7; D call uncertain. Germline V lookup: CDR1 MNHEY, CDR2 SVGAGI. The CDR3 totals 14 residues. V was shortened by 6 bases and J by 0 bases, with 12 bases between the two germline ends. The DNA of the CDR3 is TGTGCCAGCAGACGAGGAGTTAACTCCTACGAGCAGTACTTC. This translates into CASRRGVNSYEQYF.

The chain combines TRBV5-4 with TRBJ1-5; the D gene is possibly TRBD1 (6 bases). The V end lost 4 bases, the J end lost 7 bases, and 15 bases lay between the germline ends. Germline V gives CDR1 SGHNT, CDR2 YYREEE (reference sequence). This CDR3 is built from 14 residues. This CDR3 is CASSLGGSRQPQHF. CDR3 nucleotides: TGTGCCAGCAGCCTAGGGGGGTCCAGACAGCCCCAGCATTTT.

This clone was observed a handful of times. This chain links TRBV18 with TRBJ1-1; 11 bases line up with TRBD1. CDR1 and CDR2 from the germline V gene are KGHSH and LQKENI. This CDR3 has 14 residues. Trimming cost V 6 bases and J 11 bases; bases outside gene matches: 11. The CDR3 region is CASSPPRDRGEAFF. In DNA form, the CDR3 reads TGTGCCAGCTCGCCCCCCCGGGACAGGGGGGAGGCTTTCTTT.